The 26 T cell receptor beta chains given below trace back to one sample, sequenced in a study of shared clonotypes between healthy human individuals. Data came from immunoSEQ multiplex PCR; TCRdb stores just in-frame clones and leaves some out. The sample holds 2.3 million or so clones, more than 80% seen once. Material: naive CD4+ T cells from PBMCs. The subset: CD45RA+ positively selected. The receptor source for this set is a man in his late teens or twenties in good health. Some clones in this sample may be carry-over from other donors' samples.

V and J are TRBV7-9 and TRBJ2-2; D not certain. Germline V CDR1 and CDR2: SEHNR, FQNEAQ (reference sequence). V was pared by 5 bases and J by 7 bases, with 20 bases between. The CDR3 runs 16 residues. Written as DNA, the CDR3 is TGTGCCAGCAGCGTATCAATCCGTAGGGCGGACGGGGAGCTGTTTTTT. Its protein is CASSVSIRRADGELFF.

The CDR3 DNA is TGTGCTAGTGGTTTGGGCGGGACAGCCTCTAACACCGGGGAGCTGTTTTTT. This translates into CASGLGGTASNTGELFF. This sequence joins TRBV12-5 and TRBJ2-2, with D possibly TRBD1 on 7 matching bases. This CDR3 has 17 amino acids. V was clipped by 1 base and J by 2 bases, with 14 bases between them. The germline gives CDR1 LGHNT, CDR2 FRNRAP.

This chain joins TRBV14 and TRBJ1-1; D gene uncertain. Germline V gene data show CDR1 as SGHDN and CDR2 as FVKESK. The length of the CDR3 is 14 residues. Trimming left V 5 bases short and J 4 bases short, with 14 bases between. The CDR3 here is CASSLGGGGTEAFF. In DNA, the CDR3 is TGTGCCAGCAGCTTGGGCGGAGGTGGCACTGAAGCTTTCTTT. The full variable domain, its missing parts supplied by reference TRBV14 and TRBJ1-1, is EAGVTQFPSHSVIEKGQTVTLRCDPISGHDNLYWYRRVMGKEIKFLLHFVKESKQDESGMPNNRFLAERTGGTYSTLKVQPAELEDSGVYFCASSLGGGGTEAFFGQGTRLTVV.

J is TRBJ2-3 and V is TRBV5-1, with D maybe TRBD2 (6 bases). Germline CDR1 is SGHRS and CDR2 is YFSETQ. The CDR3 spans 16 residues. V gave up 4 bases and J gave up 4 bases, with 19 bases separating them. CDR3 region: CASSGSSGVGADTQYF. The CDR3 DNA follows: TGCGCCAGCAGCGGAAGTAGCGGAGTGGGGGCAGATACGCAGTATTTT.

This clone has just one count. The gene calls are TRBV4-3 and TRBJ2-1; 14 nucleotides match TRBD2. With V trimmed by 2 bases and J by 4 bases, 16 bases remained unmatched. The length of the CDR3 is 21 residues. Looked up from germline, CDR1 is LGHNA and CDR2 is YSLEER. In nucleotides, the CDR3 is TGCGCCAGCAGCCAAAACTCCCGCCGACTAGCGGGAGGGTCGGTTTACAATGAGCAGTTCTTC. It codes for CASSQNSRRLAGGSVYNEQFF.

As concerns this clone: This CDR3 is also generated by other DNA sequences in the sample. The DNA of the CDR3 is TGCAGCGTTGCCGTTGCTAACTATGGCTACACCTTC. Its translation is CSVAVANYGYTF. The chain carries TRBV29-1 and TRBJ1-2, with no clear D. Looked up from germline, CDR1 is SQVTM and CDR2 is ANQGSEA. Trimming removed 4 bases at V and 0 bases at J, with 6 bases between. The CDR3 is 12 amino acids.

The chain links TRBV5-4 to TRBJ1-1; TRBD1 matches 8 bases. Losses at the gene ends were 3 bases for V and 5 bases for J; bases not matched to a gene: 6. The CDR3 runs 14 residues. CDR1 is SGHNT and CDR2 is YYREEE in the germline V gene (reference sequence). As DNA, the CDR3 is TGTGCCAGCAGCTCTCAGGGGGCGAGGACTGAAGCTTTCTTT. It yields the protein CASSSQGARTEAFF.

Details on this clone: This CDR3 is also generated by other DNA sequences in the sample. The V call is TRBV15, the J call TRBJ2-7; the D is unclear. Germline CDR1 LNHNV, CDR2 YYDKDF (reference sequence). This CDR3 comprises 13 residues. V lost 0 bases and J 3 bases, leaving 6 bases between the germline ends. CDR3 in DNA: TGTGCCACCAGCAGAGACCCTTTCTACGAGCAGTACTTC. It is translated as CATSRDPFYEQYF.

This chain uses TRBV7-6 with TRBJ1-5; 7 bases align to TRBD1. Germline V lookup: CDR1 SGHVS, CDR2 FNYEAQ. J lost 2 bases, V lost 1 base, and 8 bases had no gene match. This CDR3 is built from 17 residues. The CDR3 reads CASSLVRGGVGNQPQHF. Here the CDR3 DNA reads TGTGCCAGCAGCTTAGTCAGGGGGGGTGTTGGCAATCAGCCCCAGCATTTT.

The chain uses TRBV9 and TRBJ2-5; 9 bases are a match to TRBD2. The CDR3 is made up of 17 amino acids. Germline CDR1 and CDR2: SGDLS and YYNGEE. Trimming at V came to 0 bases and at J to 4 bases, leaving 10 bases not matched to a gene. The CDR3 is CASSVGRAGGLRETQYF. The CDR3 coding sequence is TGTGCCAGCAGCGTAGGTAGGGCGGGAGGGCTTAGAGAGACCCAGTACTTC.

The chain is built from TRBV5-6 and TRBJ2-2; D gene uncertain. Trimming took 0 bases from V and 4 from J, leaving 10 bases between them. Germline CDR1 SGHDT, CDR2 YYEEEE. CDR3 length: 15 amino acids. CDR3: CASSLEGFFTGELFF. The CDR3 nucleotides are TGTGCCAGCAGCTTGGAAGGGTTCTTCACCGGGGAGCTGTTTTTT.

CDR3 sequence: CASSLLWPSSGANVLTF. The CDR3 DNA is TGTGCCAGCAGCTTACTTTGGCCGTCCTCTGGGGCCAACGTCCTGACTTTC. V usage is TRBV7-6 and J usage is TRBJ2-6; D unclear. Germline lookup yields CDR1 SGHVS and CDR2 FNYEAQ. Trimming shortened V by 2 bases and J by 0 bases, and 11 bases separated the two germline ends. The CDR3 consists of 17 residues.

A single count supports this clone. This chain links TRBV9 with TRBJ2-1; D possibly corresponds to TRBD2 (5 bases). The CDR3 has 13 amino acids. The germline V gene encodes CDR1 SGDLS and CDR2 YYNGEE. V lost 0 bases and J 9 bases, leaving 10 bases between the germline ends. CDR3 in DNA: TGTGCCAGCAGCGTAGCGAGGGCGGGTGAGCAGTTCTTC. Encoded protein: CASSVARAGEQFF.

This rearrangement joins TRBV30 to TRBJ2-6; D not certain. Per the germline V gene, CDR1 is GTSNPN and CDR2 is SVGIG (reference sequence). The CDR3 sequence is 17 residues long. V lost 3 bases, J lost 0 bases, and 15 bases lay in between. Written as DNA, the CDR3 is TGTGCCTGGAGGGGGAAGTTCGCCCTCTCTGGGGCCAACGTCCTGACTTTC. Protein: CAWRGKFALSGANVLTF.

This clone was seen a single time. The chain couples TRBV10-1 to TRBJ1-2, with 7 bases fitting TRBD1. Germline trimming cut 6 bases from V and 3 bases from J; bases unmatched to any gene: 10. The CDR3 has 15 residues. Germline CDR1 and CDR2: WNHNN and SYGVQD (reference sequence). The CDR3 sequence: CASRGTPGGDYGYTF. The CDR3 region has the DNA TGCGCCAGCAGGGGGACCCCAGGGGGGGACTATGGCTACACCTTC.

The CDR3 protein is CASSSGTGGAARSAFF. CDR3 nucleotides: TGTGCCAGCTCATCCGGGACAGGGGGCGCGGCGCGATCAGCTTTCTTT. The rearrangement links TRBV18 to TRBJ1-1; 12 bases agree with TRBD1. The length of the CDR3 is 16 residues. The germline CDR1 and CDR2 sequences are KGHSH and LQKENI. After removal of 5 bases from V and 10 bases from J, the junction contained 14 bases not matched to a gene.

The chain employs TRBV19 and TRBJ2-3, with 14 bases aligning to TRBD2. The junction had 6 bases not matched to a gene; V was cut back by 5 bases and J by 5 bases. Germline-derived CDR1 and CDR2 are LNHDA and SQIVND (reference sequence). CDR3 size: 16 residues. The CDR3 is CASSLGLAGVGDTQYF. CDR3 DNA: TGTGCCAGTAGTCTGGGACTAGCGGGAGTGGGAGATACGCAGTATTTT.

The genes are TRBV14 and TRBJ1-4; 7 bases map to TRBD1. Trimming cost V 4 bases and J 8 bases; bases outside gene matches: 13. The length of the CDR3 is 16 residues. The germline gives CDR1 SGHDN, CDR2 FVKESK. The DNA of the CDR3 is TGTGCCAGCAGCCGACTAGGGACAGCCCTCGGGGAAAAACTGTTTTTT. Amino acids: CASSRLGTALGEKLFF.

The V call is TRBV11-2, the J call TRBJ2-7; D is uncertain. Trimming removed 0 bases from V and 2 bases from J, with 20 bases in between. The CDR3 runs to 18 residues. CDR1 is SGHAT, CDR2 FQNNGV, per germline. The CDR3 reads CASSLDPYSPLEAYEQYF. Written as DNA, the CDR3 is TGTGCCAGCAGCTTAGATCCCTACAGCCCACTCGAGGCCTACGAGCAGTACTTC.

The chain combines TRBV18 with TRBJ2-3; no clear D. Germline CDR1 KGHSH, CDR2 LQKENI. This CDR3 spans 17 amino acids. V lost 1 base and J 5 bases, leaving 19 bases between the germline ends. Here the CDR3 reads CASSPLLMGSGRDTQYF. The CDR3 region has the DNA TGTGCCAGCTCACCACTCTTAATGGGGTCCGGCAGAGATACGCAGTATTTT.

This clone was seen only once. This specimen includes other DNA sequences encoding the same CDR3. The chain links TRBV9 to TRBJ2-1, with 8 bases that match TRBD2. Germline V gene lookup returns CDR1 SGDLS and CDR2 YYNGEE. The CDR3 runs to 15 residues. V lost 5 bases to trimming and J lost 0 bases; unmatched junction nucleotides: 4. In DNA form, the CDR3 reads TGTGCCAGCAGTCCGAGCGGGAGCTCCTACAATGAGCAGTTCTTC. This gives the protein CASSPSGSSYNEQFF. The whole variable domain, remainder taken from reference TRBV9 and TRBJ2-1, is DSGVTQTPKHLITATGQRVTLRCSPRSGDLSVYWYQQSLDQGLQFLIQYYNGEERAKGNILERFSAQQFPDLHSELNLSSLELGDSALYFCASSPSGSSYNEQFFGPGTRLTVL.

This chain links TRBV15 with TRBJ2-3; 11 nucleotides agree with TRBD2. From germline, CDR1 is LNHNV and CDR2 YYDKDF (reference sequence). The CDR3 length is 16 residues. V dropped 11 bases and J dropped 5; count of bases not matched to a gene: 15. The CDR3 loop is CASRGTSGGKRDTQYF. In nucleotides, the CDR3 is TGTGCCTCTCGGGGGACTAGCGGTGGCAAACGAGATACGCAGTATTTT.

This clone appeared once. The chain uses TRBV28 and TRBJ2-7; D may be TRBD1 or TRBD2 (6 bases each). V was cut by 5 bases and J by 3 bases, with 20 bases left in between. The germline V gene has CDR1 MDHEN and CDR2 SYDVKM. The CDR3 has 16 amino acids. CDR3 sequence reads: CASSPGSGAGIYEQYF. CDR3 nucleotides: TGTGCCAGCAGTCCGGGGTCAGGGGCGGGGATCTACGAGCAGTACTTC.

The V and J genes are TRBV28 and TRBJ2-5; D call uncertain. V lost 6 bases to trimming and J lost 5 bases, with 10 bases between them. CDR1 MDHEN and CDR2 SYDVKM come from the germline V gene. The CDR3 sequence is 12 residues long. CDR3 region: CASRDNLETQYF. The CDR3 region has the DNA TGTGCCAGCAGAGACAACTTGGAGACCCAGTACTTC. Supplemented by reference TRBV28 and TRBJ2-5, the full variable domain reads DVKVTQSSRYLVKRTGEKVFLECVQDMDHENMFWYRQDPGLGLRLIYFSYDVKMKEKGDIPEGYSVSREKKERFSLILESASTNQTSMYLCASRDNLETQYFGPGTRLLVL.

The V and J genes are TRBV7-9 and TRBJ2-7; a weak D match, TRBD2 (6 bases). The CDR3 has 15 residues. V was pared by 5 bases and J by 2 bases, with 16 bases between. Germline V CDR1 and CDR2: SEHNR, FQNEAQ (reference sequence). CDR3 sequence reads: CASSPEGRGTYEQYF. DNA for the CDR3: TGTGCCAGCAGCCCGGAGGGTCGCGGGACCTACGAGCAGTACTTC.

As for this clone: Other DNA sequences in this sample translate to the same CDR3. This chain joins TRBV18 and TRBJ1-5; the D is unclear. Per germline, CDR1 KGHSH and CDR2 LQKENI. V lost 1 base and J lost 4, with 8 bases in between. The CDR3 consists of 14 residues. The CDR3 DNA reads as TGTGCCAGCTCACCACAGGAGGGTAATCAGCCCCAGCATTTT. It specifies CASSPQEGNQPQHF.